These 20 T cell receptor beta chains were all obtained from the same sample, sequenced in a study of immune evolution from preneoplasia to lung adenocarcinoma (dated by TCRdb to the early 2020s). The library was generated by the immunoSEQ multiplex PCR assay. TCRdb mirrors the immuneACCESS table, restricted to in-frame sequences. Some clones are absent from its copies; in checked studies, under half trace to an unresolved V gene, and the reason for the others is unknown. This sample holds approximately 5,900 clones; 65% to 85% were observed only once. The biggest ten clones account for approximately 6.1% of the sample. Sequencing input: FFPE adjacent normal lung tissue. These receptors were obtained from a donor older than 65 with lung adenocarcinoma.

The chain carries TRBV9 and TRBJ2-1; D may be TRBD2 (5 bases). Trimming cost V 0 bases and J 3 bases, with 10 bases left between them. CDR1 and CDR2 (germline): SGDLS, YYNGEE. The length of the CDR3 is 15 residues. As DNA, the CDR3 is TGTGCCAGCAGCGTAGACGGGAAGTTCTACAATGAGCAGTTCTTC. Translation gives CASSVDGKFYNEQFF. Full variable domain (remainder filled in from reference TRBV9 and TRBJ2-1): DSGVTQTPKHLITATGQRVTLRCSPRSGDLSVYWYQQSLDQGLQFLIQYYNGEERAKGNILERFSAQQFPDLHSELNLSSLELGDSALYFCASSVDGKFYNEQFFGPGTRLTVL.

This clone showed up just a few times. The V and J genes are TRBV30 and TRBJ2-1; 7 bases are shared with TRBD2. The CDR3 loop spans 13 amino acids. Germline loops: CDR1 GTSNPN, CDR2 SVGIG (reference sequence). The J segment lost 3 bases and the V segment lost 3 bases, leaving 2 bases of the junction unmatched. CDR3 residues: CAWSGRFYNEQFF. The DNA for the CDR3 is TGTGCCTGGAGCGGGAGGTTCTACAATGAGCAGTTCTTC.

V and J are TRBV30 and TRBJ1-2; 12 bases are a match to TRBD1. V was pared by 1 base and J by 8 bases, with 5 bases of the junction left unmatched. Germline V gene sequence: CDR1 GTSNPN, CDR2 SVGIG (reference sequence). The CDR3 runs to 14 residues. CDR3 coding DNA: TGTGCCTGGAGTGGGGACAGGGGGCGTCGGGGCTACACCTTC. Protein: CAWSGDRGRRGYTF.

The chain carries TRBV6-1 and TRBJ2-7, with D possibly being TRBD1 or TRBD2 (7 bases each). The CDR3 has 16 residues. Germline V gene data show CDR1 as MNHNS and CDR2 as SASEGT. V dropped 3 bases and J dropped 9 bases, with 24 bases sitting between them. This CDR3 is CASSEEAGRGGNGQYF. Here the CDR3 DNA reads TGTGCCAGCAGTGAGGAAGCGGGCAGGGGGGGGAATGGGCAGTACTTC.

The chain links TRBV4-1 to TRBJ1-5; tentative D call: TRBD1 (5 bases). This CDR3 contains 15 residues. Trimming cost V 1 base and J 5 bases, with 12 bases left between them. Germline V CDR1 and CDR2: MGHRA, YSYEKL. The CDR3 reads CASSQVWTGDQPQHF. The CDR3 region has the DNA TGCGCCAGCAGCCAAGTCTGGACGGGGGATCAGCCCCAGCATTTT.

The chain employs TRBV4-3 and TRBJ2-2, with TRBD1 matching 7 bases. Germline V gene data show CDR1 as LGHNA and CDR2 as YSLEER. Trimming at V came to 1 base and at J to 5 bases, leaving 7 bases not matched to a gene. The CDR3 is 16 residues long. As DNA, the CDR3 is TGCGCCAGCAGCCAAGCAACAGGGGCAGGGACCGGGGAGCTGTTTTTT. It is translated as CASSQATGAGTGELFF.

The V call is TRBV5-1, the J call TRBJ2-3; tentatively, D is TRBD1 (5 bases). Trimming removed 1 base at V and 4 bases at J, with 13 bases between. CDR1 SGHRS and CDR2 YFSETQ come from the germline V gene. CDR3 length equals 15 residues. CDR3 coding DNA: TGCGCCAGCAGCTTGAGTCAGGGTCGGGCAGATACGCAGTATTTT. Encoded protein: CASSLSQGRADTQYF.

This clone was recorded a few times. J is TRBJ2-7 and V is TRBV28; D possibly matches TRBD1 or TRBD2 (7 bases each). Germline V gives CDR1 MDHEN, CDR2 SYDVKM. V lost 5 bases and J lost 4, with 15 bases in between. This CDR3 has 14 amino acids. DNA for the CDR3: TGTGCCAGCAGTGGGGGGGGACAGACATACGAGCAGTACTTC. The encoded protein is CASSGGGQTYEQYF.

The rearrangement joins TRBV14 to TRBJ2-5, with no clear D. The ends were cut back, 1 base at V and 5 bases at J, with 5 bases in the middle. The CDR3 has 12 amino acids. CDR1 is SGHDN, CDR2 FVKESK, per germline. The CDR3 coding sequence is TGTGCCAGCAGCCAAGTTGGGGAGACCCAGTACTTC. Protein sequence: CASSQVGETQYF.

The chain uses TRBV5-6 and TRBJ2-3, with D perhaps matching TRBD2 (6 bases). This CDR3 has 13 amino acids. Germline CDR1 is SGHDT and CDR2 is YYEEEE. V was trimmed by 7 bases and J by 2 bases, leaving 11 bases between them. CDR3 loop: CASGRLATDTQYF. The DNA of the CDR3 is TGTGCCAGCGGGAGGCTCGCCACAGATACGCAGTATTTT.

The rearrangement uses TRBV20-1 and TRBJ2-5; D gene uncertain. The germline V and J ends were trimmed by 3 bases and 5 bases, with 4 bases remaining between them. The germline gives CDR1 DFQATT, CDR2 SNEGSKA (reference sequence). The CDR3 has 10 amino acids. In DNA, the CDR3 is TGCAGTGCTAGTGTGGAGACCCAGTACTTC. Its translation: CSASVETQYF.

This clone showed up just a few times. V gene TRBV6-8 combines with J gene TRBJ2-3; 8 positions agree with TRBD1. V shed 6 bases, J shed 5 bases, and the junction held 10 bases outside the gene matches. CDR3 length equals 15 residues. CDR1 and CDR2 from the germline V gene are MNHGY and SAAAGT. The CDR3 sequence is CASRIDRGRKDTQYF. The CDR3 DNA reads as TGTGCCAGCAGAATAGACAGGGGTAGGAAAGATACGCAGTATTTT.

The CDR3 bases are TGTGCCAGCAGCTTGGGACAGGGGCTGGGCGGGGCCAACGTCCTGACTTTC. Residues: CASSLGQGLGGANVLTF. V gene TRBV11-3 combines with J gene TRBJ2-6; 10 bases line up with TRBD1. The CDR3 runs 17 residues. The germline CDR1 and CDR2 sequences are SGHNT and YENEEA. The junction had 6 bases not matched to a gene; V was cut back by 3 bases and J by 4 bases. The variable domain in full, with the rest retrieved from reference TRBV11-3 and TRBJ2-6, is EAGVVQSPRYKIIEKKQPVAFWCNPISGHNTLYWYLQNLGQGPELLIRYENEEAVDDSQLPKDRFSAERLKGVDSTLKIQPAELGDSAVYLCASSLGQGLGGANVLTFGAGSRLTVL.

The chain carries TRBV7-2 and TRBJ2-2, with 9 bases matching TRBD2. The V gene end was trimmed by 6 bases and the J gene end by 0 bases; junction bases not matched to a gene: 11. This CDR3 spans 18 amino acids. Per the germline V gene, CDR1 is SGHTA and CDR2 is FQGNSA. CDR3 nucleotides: TGTGCCAGCAGACTAAACCTACTAGCGGGTGCGAACACCGGGGAGCTGTTTTTT. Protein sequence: CASRLNLLAGANTGELFF.

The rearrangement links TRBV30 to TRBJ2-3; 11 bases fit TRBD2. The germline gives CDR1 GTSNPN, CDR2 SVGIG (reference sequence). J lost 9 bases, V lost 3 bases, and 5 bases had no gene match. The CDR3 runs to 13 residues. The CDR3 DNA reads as TGTGCCTGGAGGGTGGCTAGCGGGGGGACGCAGTATTTT. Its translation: CAWRVASGGTQYF.

The CDR3 nucleotides are TGTGCCAGCAGTTACTCTAGCCATCCCGCCGAGCAGTACTTC. Its protein is CASSYSSHPAEQYF. The chain links TRBV6-5 to TRBJ2-7; no firm D call. Germline loops: CDR1 MNHEY, CDR2 SVGAGI. This CDR3 comprises 14 residues. The germline V and J ends were trimmed by 0 bases and 6 bases, with 12 bases remaining between them.

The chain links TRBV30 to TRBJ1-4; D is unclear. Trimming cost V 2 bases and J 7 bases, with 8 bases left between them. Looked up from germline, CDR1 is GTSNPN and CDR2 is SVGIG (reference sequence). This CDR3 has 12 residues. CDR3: CAWSPHLEKLFF. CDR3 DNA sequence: TGTGCCTGGAGTCCCCACCTTGAAAAACTGTTTTTT.

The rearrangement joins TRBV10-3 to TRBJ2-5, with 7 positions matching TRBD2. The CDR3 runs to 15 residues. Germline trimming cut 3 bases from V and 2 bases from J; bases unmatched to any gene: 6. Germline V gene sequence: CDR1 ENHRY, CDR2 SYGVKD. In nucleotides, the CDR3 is TGTGCCATCAGTGACTCGGGGGGAAGACAAGAGACCCAGTACTTC. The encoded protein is CAISDSGGRQETQYF.

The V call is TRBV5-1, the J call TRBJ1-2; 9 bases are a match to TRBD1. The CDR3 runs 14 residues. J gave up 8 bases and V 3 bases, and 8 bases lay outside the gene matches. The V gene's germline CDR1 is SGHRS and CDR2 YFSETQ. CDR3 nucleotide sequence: TGCGCCAGCAGCTCGCAACAGGGGGCTCTCGGCTACACCTTC. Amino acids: CASSSQQGALGYTF.

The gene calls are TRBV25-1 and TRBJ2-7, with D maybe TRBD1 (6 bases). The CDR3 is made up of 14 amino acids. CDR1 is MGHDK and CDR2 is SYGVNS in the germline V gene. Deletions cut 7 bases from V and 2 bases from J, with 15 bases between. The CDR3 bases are TGTGCCAGCAAGAGTTGGGACAAGACCTACGAGCAGTACTTC. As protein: CASKSWDKTYEQYF.